This TCR beta chain was identified in a study of T cells in Graves' hyperthyroidism and ophthalmopathy. Study summary: At the time of initial diagnosis and before any treatment, peripheral blood was collected.

Amplified TCR beta CDR3 regions derived from RNA transcripts. In the first-round RT-PCR of the TCR CDR3, the HTBI primer set was used. A single record per CDR3 protein comes from TCRdb applying MiXCR to the multiplex PCR reads. In the table there are hundreds of thousands of distinct CDR3 sequences, around 20% of which are singletons. Between the trimmed V and J ends, which lost 6 bases and 2 bases, there was a span of 19 bases. This CDR3 contains 16 residues. This clonotype appeared many times. The rearrangement uses TRBV12-3 or TRBV12-4 and TRBJ1-2; D is possibly TRBD1 (5 bases). Input material: blood. The source of this sequence is a man under 40 with Graves' ophthalmopathy. The DNA of the CDR3 is TGTGCCAGCAGCCTTTCTCTGGGGGGTAGGAACTATGGCTACACCTTC. Protein: CASSLSLGGRNYGYTF.